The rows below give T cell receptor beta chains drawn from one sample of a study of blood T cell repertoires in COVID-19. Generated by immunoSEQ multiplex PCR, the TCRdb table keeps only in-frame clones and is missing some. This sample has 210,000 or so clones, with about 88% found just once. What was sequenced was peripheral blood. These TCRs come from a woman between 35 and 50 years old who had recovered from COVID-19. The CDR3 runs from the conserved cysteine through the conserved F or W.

CDR3: CASSHNEQYF; V: TRBV6-5; J: TRBJ2-7
CDR3: CASSQVPGGAYLLGNEQFF; V: TRBV4-1; J: TRBJ2-1
CDR3: CASSTGQPNQPQHF; V: TRBV5-1; J: TRBJ1-5
CDR3: CASSQGQAYGYTF; V: TRBV9; J: TRBJ1-2
CDR3: CSATTRNTQYF; V: TRBV20-1; J: TRBJ2-3
CDR3: CASSPGLSTDTQYF; V: TRBV7-2; J: TRBJ2-3
CDR3: CASSLGLAETQYF; V: TRBV7-7; J: TRBJ2-5
CDR3: CASSWSSGNTIYF; V: TRBV28; J: TRBJ1-3
CDR3: CASSPVRAVGDEQFF; V: TRBV18; J: TRBJ2-1
CDR3: CSVERSDRGPGAYEQYF; V: TRBV29-1; J: TRBJ2-7
CDR3: CASRSGLAGVGYGEQFF; V: TRBV28; J: TRBJ2-1
CDR3: CATSRARDGTDTQYF; V: TRBV15; J: TRBJ2-3
CDR3: CASSQGNTRGDTQYF; V: TRBV4-3; J: TRBJ2-3
CDR3: CASSFSGVNEKLFF; V: TRBV27; J: TRBJ1-4
CDR3: CASSYGTGDYGYTF; V: TRBV9; J: TRBJ1-2
CDR3: CASSVYWTEAFF; V: TRBV11-2; J: TRBJ1-1
CDR3: CASSQDRGGEKLFF; V: TRBV3-1/TRBV3-2; J: TRBJ1-4
CDR3: CASRETGRTEAFF; V: TRBV12-3/TRBV12-4; J: TRBJ1-1
CDR3: CAWSPLTGQHNEQFF; V: TRBV30; J: TRBJ2-1
CDR3: CASTLLAVYNEQFF; V: TRBV7-8; J: TRBJ2-1
CDR3: CASSQGVTSLGSTQYF; V: TRBV3-1/TRBV3-2; J: TRBJ2-3
CDR3: CASSQSGTGGTEAFF; V: TRBV23-1; J: TRBJ1-1
CDR3: CASSPYSAGDGNTIYF; V: TRBV18; J: TRBJ1-3
CDR3: CASSLGLAGVSEQYF; V: TRBV27; J: TRBJ2-7
CDR3: CASSQLAGVKTDTQYF; V: TRBV4-3; J: TRBJ2-3
CDR3: CASSDFERQFF; V: TRBV2; J: TRBJ2-1
CDR3: CASSPGLAENTGELFF; V: TRBV19; J: TRBJ2-2
CDR3: CASSLGGTNSPLHF; V: TRBV5-1; J: TRBJ1-6
CDR3: CSVTGTGGVNQPQHF; V: TRBV29-1; J: TRBJ1-5
CDR3: CASSYGGVSYEQYF; V: TRBV6-5; J: TRBJ2-7
CDR3: CASSYSGRAGADTQYF; V: TRBV6-5; J: TRBJ2-3
CDR3: CASSPPGLAVYEQYF; V: TRBV6-5; J: TRBJ2-7
CDR3: CASSLYTTGGTGELFF; V: TRBV18; J: TRBJ2-2
CDR3: CASSHRGTDTQYF; V: TRBV3-1/TRBV3-2; J: TRBJ2-3
CDR3: CASSLGQGSYGYTF; V: TRBV7-2; J: TRBJ1-2
CDR3: CASSGGSGTGVKTYNSPLHF; V: TRBV6-1; J: TRBJ1-6
CDR3: CAARGSTNEKLFF; V: TRBV3-1/TRBV3-2; J: TRBJ1-4
CDR3: CASSMGQGGETQYF; V: TRBV19; J: TRBJ2-5
CDR3: CAWSWGRTTGELFF; V: TRBV30; J: TRBJ2-2
CDR3: CASSSTYLNNSPLHF; V: TRBV5-1; J: TRBJ1-6
CDR3: CASSFSGNPEAFF; V: TRBV7-2; J: TRBJ1-1
CDR3: CASSLLPGLVFNEQFF; V: TRBV7-9; J: TRBJ2-1
CDR3: CASRRTSGRYEQYF; V: TRBV28; J: TRBJ2-7
CDR3: CASSFVGETEAFF; V: TRBV7-8; J: TRBJ1-1
CDR3: CASSYSTGSLNTEAFF; V: TRBV6-2/TRBV6-3; J: TRBJ1-1
CDR3: CASSLAGGRPQHF; V: TRBV7-9; J: TRBJ1-5
CDR3: CASSLGGHTNSYEQYF; V: TRBV7-2; J: TRBJ2-7
CDR3: CAISRTGVTGANVLTF; V: TRBV10-3; J: TRBJ2-6
CDR3: CASSNPGLAGRYNEQFF; V: TRBV19; J: TRBJ2-1
CDR3: CASSQGPLAGLAKNIQYF; V: TRBV4-2; J: TRBJ2-4
CDR3: CASSQVLDTQYF; V: TRBV3-1/TRBV3-2; J: TRBJ2-3